This TCR beta chain is from a study of blood T cell repertoires in COVID-19. Assay: immunoSEQ multiplex PCR; the TCRdb copy retains only in-frame clones and omits some. The sample carries 100,000 to 150,000 clones, more than 80% recorded once. This CDR3 is 14 amino acids long. From germline, CDR1 is SGHTA and CDR2 FQGNSA. V dropped 6 bases and J dropped 1; count of bases not matched to a gene: 3. The genes are TRBV7-2 and TRBJ1-1; TRBD1 aligns across 9 bases. The clonotype was recovered from a woman older than 75 with COVID-19, enrolled during active disease. Sample: peripheral blood. The CDR3 protein is CASRPTGGNTEAFF. DNA for the CDR3: TGTGCCAGCAGACCGACAGGGGGGAACACTGAAGCTTTCTTT.